This record looks at one T cell receptor beta chain sequence and its context. These data are taken from a study of T cells of healthy individuals. The V and J ends lost 3 bases and 5 bases respectively, with 22 bases between them. Germline V gives CDR1 DFQATT, CDR2 SNEGSKA (reference sequence). The CDR3 runs to 16 residues. TCRdb called the 5' RACE reads again in MiXCR, with one record for every CDR3 protein. The repertoire includes 85,000 to 100,000 distinct CDR3 sequences, approximately 16% of them detected once, and roughly 6.2% sits in the top ten. This rearrangement joins TRBV20-1 to TRBJ2-5; D unresolved. This TCR came from a human donor in good health. The DNA for the CDR3 is TGCAGTGCTAGGAGACGGGCCGGCTGGCCCGGGGAGACCCAGTACTTC. This translates into CSARRRAGWPGETQYF.